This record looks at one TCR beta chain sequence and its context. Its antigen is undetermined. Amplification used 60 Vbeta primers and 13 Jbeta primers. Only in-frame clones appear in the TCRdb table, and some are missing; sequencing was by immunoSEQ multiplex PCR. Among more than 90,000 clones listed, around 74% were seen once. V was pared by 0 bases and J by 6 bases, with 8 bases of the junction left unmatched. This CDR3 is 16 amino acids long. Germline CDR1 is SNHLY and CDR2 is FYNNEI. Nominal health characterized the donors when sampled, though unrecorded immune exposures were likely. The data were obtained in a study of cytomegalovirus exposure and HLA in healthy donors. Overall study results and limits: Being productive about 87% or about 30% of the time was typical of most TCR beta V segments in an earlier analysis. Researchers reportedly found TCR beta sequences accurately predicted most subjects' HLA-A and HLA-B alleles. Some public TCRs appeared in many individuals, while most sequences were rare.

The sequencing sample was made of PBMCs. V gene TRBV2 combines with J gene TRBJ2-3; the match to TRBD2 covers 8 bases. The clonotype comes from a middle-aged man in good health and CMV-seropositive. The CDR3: CASSEAGTRVADTQYF. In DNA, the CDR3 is TGTGCCAGCAGTGAAGCGGGGACTAGGGTCGCGGATACGCAGTATTTT.